Reported below is one T cell receptor beta chain. The sample belongs to a study of shared clonotypes between healthy human individuals. The CDR3 extends over 11 amino acids. V gave up 5 bases and J gave up 4 bases, with 9 bases separating them. The germline gives CDR1 DFQATT, CDR2 SNEGSKA (reference sequence). Clones were read by immunoSEQ multiplex PCR, and TCRdb kept only the in-frame ones, dropping some. The sample consists of approximately 460,000 clones, more than 70% of them appearing once. This receptor was identified in a woman in her thirties or forties in good health. Some clones in this sample may be carry-over from other donors' samples. The specimen was PBMCs. The genes are TRBV20-1 and TRBJ2-7; D may match TRBD1 or TRBD2 (5 bases each). DNA of the CDR3: TGCAGTGCTGGGACCTCATACGAGCAGTACTTC. Encoded protein: CSAGTSYEQYF.